This entry features one T cell receptor beta chain sequence. Germline trimming cut 5 bases from V and 2 bases from J; bases unmatched to any gene: 8. Germline CDR1 is MGHRA and CDR2 is YSYEKL. The CDR3 totals 17 residues. The table came from immunoSEQ multiplex PCR; TCRdb's copy has only in-frame clones and leaves some out. The sample holds 200,000 or so clones, around 84% seen once. The data originate from a study of blood T cell repertoires in COVID-19. This chain joins TRBV4-1 and TRBJ2-6; 8 nucleotides line up with TRBD1. The sample consisted of peripheral blood. The TCR sequence derives from a man younger than 40 with active or convalescent COVID-19. This chain's CDR3 is CASSVPGQVTGANVLTF. As DNA, the CDR3 is TGCGCCAGCAGCGTTCCGGGACAGGTAACTGGGGCCAACGTCCTGACTTTC.